This T cell receptor beta chain emerged from a study of metastatic and nonmetastatic thyroid tumors. The CDR3 length is 12 residues. V lost 5 bases to trimming and J lost 5 bases, with 9 bases between them. CDR1 and CDR2 (germline): MDHEN, SYDVKM. With MiXCR, TCRdb called clones anew from the PCR reads. The sample has tens of thousands of clones, about 20% seen once. The entire patient cohort was treatment-naive prior to thyroid surgery. This clone was found a few times. The V and J genes are TRBV28 and TRBJ2-5; a weak D match, TRBD1 (6 bases). The TCR sequence derives from a female donor with papillary thyroid cancer or a benign thyroid nodule (not recorded which). Some clones in this sample may be carry-over from other donors' samples. The material sequenced was tumor tissue. CDR3 nucleotides: TGTGCCAGCAGTCCAACAGGGGAGACCCAGTACTTC. Encoded protein: CASSPTGETQYF.